These 25 T cell receptor beta chains originate from one sample sequenced in a study of Ad26.COV2.S vaccination and SARS-CoV-2 variants (dated by TCRdb to about 2021). The treatment or condition label here, explained by the study, means: about 20 received Ad26.COV2.S at low or high dose, single or two shots; roughly 5 received placebo; per-sample allocation not given. Repertoires of vaccine and placebo recipients were sequenced from samples taken on day 63 after the first injection. Library preparation employed the immunoSEQ multiplex PCR assay. This is the immuneACCESS table as TCRdb keeps it, with only in-frame sequences that have V and J called. A part of the clones is gone; compared with another copy, unresolved V genes explain less than half, and the rest is unexplained. The sample data list approximately 300,000 clones, and about 86% of these were observed just once. The ten largest clones take up 1.5% to 2.5% of the sample.

The source was peripheral blood, collected in a trial of Ad26.COV2.S vaccine versus placebo. These receptors were collected from a person aged 18-65 years who received the Ad26.COV2.S COVID-19 vaccine or a placebo.

The rearrangement uses TRBV15 and TRBJ2-7, with D hard to call. CDR1 is LNHNV, CDR2 YYDKDF, per germline (reference sequence). The CDR3 spans 13 residues. Trimming shortened V by 0 bases and J by 3 bases, and 6 bases separated the two germline ends. CDR3 bases: TGTGCCACCAGCAGAGACCGGATCTACGAGCAGTACTTC. It encodes CATSRDRIYEQYF.

The chain carries TRBV20-1 and TRBJ2-3, with unresolved D. The CDR3 has 12 amino acids. Trimming took 3 bases from V and 10 from J, leaving 14 bases between them. CDR1 DFQATT and CDR2 SNEGSKA come from the germline V gene (reference sequence). CDR3 coding DNA: TGCAGTGCTAGTCGTGGTCCTGAGGCGCAGTATTTT. Translated: CSASRGPEAQYF.

The chain combines TRBV6-1 with TRBJ1-1; a weak D match, TRBD1 (5 bases). Between the trimmed V and J ends, which lost 0 bases and 7 bases, there was a span of 9 bases. Germline V gene data show CDR1 as MNHNS and CDR2 as SASEGT. This CDR3 is 13 amino acids long. DNA of the CDR3: TGTGCCAGCAGTGAAGCGGGGCAGGGTGAAGCTTTCTTT. It yields the protein CASSEAGQGEAFF.

The chain has TRBV6-1 and TRBJ2-2; 8 positions agree with TRBD2. This CDR3 comprises 15 residues. Germline assignment: CDR1 MNHNS and CDR2 SASEGT. V lost 2 bases, J lost 5 bases, and 4 bases stayed unmatched. The CDR3 nucleotides are TGTGCCAGCAGTGAACCCAGCGGGGGAACCGGGGAGCTGTTTTTT. This encodes CASSEPSGGTGELFF.

V gene TRBV30 combines with J gene TRBJ1-1, with 8 positions matching TRBD1. Unmatched junction bases numbered 3, after V lost 3 bases and J lost 0 bases. This CDR3 is 14 amino acids long. CDR1 is GTSNPN and CDR2 is SVGIG in the germline V gene (reference sequence). The CDR3 here is CAWRGTGMNTEAFF. The CDR3 nucleotides are TGTGCCTGGAGGGGGACAGGTATGAACACTGAAGCTTTCTTT.

This clone was counted a few times. The V and J genes are TRBV7-6 and TRBJ1-6; unclear D gene. This CDR3 is built from 13 residues. Germline V gene data show CDR1 as SGHVS and CDR2 as FNYEAQ. Trimming took off 4 bases at V and 7 bases at J, with 8 bases between the two ends. CDR3 DNA sequence: TGTGCCAGCAGCTCGACGGAGAATTCACCCCTCCACTTT. It is translated as CASSSTENSPLHF.

This rearrangement joins TRBV6-2 or TRBV6-3 to TRBJ1-1; D is undetermined. Germline V gives CDR1 MNHEY, CDR2 SVGEGT. The CDR3 length is 13 residues. Trimming pared 2 bases from V and 5 bases from J, leaving 9 bases between. For the CDR3, the DNA is TGTGCCAGCAGTTACGCCCGGGGAACTGAAGCTTTCTTT. This gives the protein CASSYARGTEAFF.

The chain joins TRBV7-1 to TRBJ2-3; 11 bases are a match to TRBD2. TRBV7-1 is identified as an open reading frame with a role that is uncertain. This CDR3 is built from 24 residues. J gave up 2 bases and V 3 bases, and 28 bases lay outside the gene matches. The DNA for the CDR3 is TGTGCCAGCAGCTCCCGCCGGGAAATAGCGGGGGGGCGCCGCGTAACCCTCTACACAGATACGCAGTATTTT. Its translation: CASSSRREIAGGRRVTLYTDTQYF.

The chain carries TRBV19 and TRBJ1-6; D gene unclear. Germline V gene lookup returns CDR1 LNHDA and CDR2 SQIVND (reference sequence). The ends were cut back, 6 bases at V and 5 bases at J, with 17 bases in the middle. This CDR3 spans 16 amino acids. CDR3 residues: CASRPELGRNNSPLHF. CDR3 nucleotide sequence: TGTGCCAGTAGACCAGAACTCGGGAGAAATAATTCACCCCTCCACTTT.

This rearrangement joins TRBV9 to TRBJ2-7, with 10 bases lining up with TRBD2. The CDR3 totals 15 residues. V was pared by 0 bases and J by 3 bases, with 3 bases of the junction left unmatched. Germline V gene sequence: CDR1 SGDLS, CDR2 YYNGEE. Written as DNA, the CDR3 is TGTGCCAGCAGCGTAGATACTAGCGGGGTCTACGAGCAGTACTTC. Amino acid sequence: CASSVDTSGVYEQYF.

The rearrangement uses TRBV21-1 and TRBJ2-2; the table's TRBD1 call for D was not verified on the DNA. TRBV21-1 is listed as a pseudogene. The CDR3 totals 16 residues. The CDR3 is CASSRSDDSITGELFF. In DNA, the CDR3 is TGTGCCAGCAGCCGATCTGACGACAGTATCACCGGGGAGCTGTTTTTT.

The V call is TRBV29-1, the J call TRBJ2-7; D gene ambiguous. The CDR3 runs 12 residues. The V end lost 7 bases, the J end lost 7 bases, and 17 bases lay between the germline ends. Germline V gene sequence: CDR1 SQVTM, CDR2 ANQGSEA. CDR3 DNA sequence: TGCAGCGCGGCGCTTAACCCTCGGGAGCAGTACTTC. Translated: CSAALNPREQYF.

This sequence joins TRBV28 and TRBJ2-5; tentative D call: TRBD2 (7 bases). CDR1 MDHEN and CDR2 SYDVKM come from the germline V gene. This CDR3 comprises 14 residues. Trimming cost V 10 bases and J 5 bases, with 20 bases left between them. The CDR3 coding sequence is TGTGCCAACTCCATGGGGGGGGCCCCGGAGACCCAGTACTTC. Encoded protein: CANSMGGAPETQYF.

The CDR3 DNA sequence: TGTGCCAGCAGCTTGGGATTCGGGGGGACGGCTGGAAACACCATATATTTT. Amino acids: CASSLGFGGTAGNTIYF. The V call is TRBV5-6, the J call TRBJ1-3; a possible D gene is TRBD1 (5 bases). The CDR3 consists of 17 residues. V lost 0 bases and J lost 2, with 15 bases in between. Germline V gives CDR1 SGHDT, CDR2 YYEEEE.

The V call is TRBV13, the J call TRBJ1-3; D gene ambiguous. The CDR3 is made up of 17 amino acids. Trimming removed 5 bases at V and 0 bases at J, with 17 bases between. Germline CDR1 and CDR2: PRHDT and FYEKMQ (reference sequence). CDR3 DNA sequence: TGTGCCAGCAGCCCAGAACTGATACAGTACTCTGGAAACACCATATATTTT. Amino acid sequence: CASSPELIQYSGNTIYF. Filled out from reference TRBV13 and TRBJ1-3, the complete variable domain reads AAGVIQSPRHLIKEKRETATLKCYPIPRHDTVYWYQQGPGQDPQFLISFYEKMQSDKGSIPDRFSAQQFSDYHSELNMSSLELGDSALYFCASSPELIQYSGNTIYFGEGSWLTVV.

The V and J genes are TRBV7-2 and TRBJ1-5, with D unclear. Deletions cut 6 bases from V and 2 bases from J, with 8 bases between. CDR3 length: 13 residues. The germline V gene has CDR1 SGHTA and CDR2 FQGNSA. CDR3 in amino acids: CASSQRGNQPQHF. In DNA, the CDR3 is TGTGCCAGCAGTCAGAGGGGCAATCAGCCCCAGCATTTT.

The CDR3 nucleotides are TGTGCCAGCAGCCGACGGGGGGGCACAGACACCGGGGAGCTGTTTTTT. Its protein is CASSRRGGTDTGELFF. This sequence joins TRBV3-1 (or the pseudogene TRBV3-2) and TRBJ2-2; 8 nucleotides line up with TRBD2. J lost 3 bases, V lost 4 bases, and 7 bases had no gene match. This CDR3 has 16 residues. CDR1 LGHDT and CDR2 YNNKEL come from the germline V gene (reference sequence).

The V gene is TRBV6-2 or TRBV6-3, the J gene TRBJ2-5; D not resolved. With 6 bases removed from V and 1 base from J, the gap between germline ends came to 9 bases. The CDR3 runs to 13 residues. In germline, CDR1 is MNHEY, CDR2 SVGEGT. In DNA form, the CDR3 reads TGTGCCAGCAGACCTTGGGTCCAAGAGACCCAGTACTTC. Translation gives CASRPWVQETQYF.

The chain joins TRBV7-9 to TRBJ2-5; the D gene is possibly TRBD1 (6 bases). Germline CDR1 SEHNR, CDR2 FQNEAQ (reference sequence). The CDR3 consists of 14 residues. V was cut by 4 bases and J by 0 bases, with 9 bases left in between. Here the CDR3 DNA reads TGTGCCAGCAGCTCGTGGACAGACCAAGAGACCCAGTACTTC. Its translation is CASSSWTDQETQYF.

The chain carries TRBV6-5 and TRBJ2-1, with TRBD1 as a possible D gene (5 bases). V lost 4 bases, J lost 10 bases, and 11 bases lay in between. There are 12 residues in the CDR3. CDR1 MNHEY and CDR2 SVGAGI come from the germline V gene. Here the CDR3 reads CASSSGSEEQFF. CDR3 bases: TGTGCCAGCAGTTCAGGGTCAGAGGAGCAGTTCTTC.

V usage is TRBV6-2 or TRBV6-3 and J usage is TRBJ2-7; D remains unclear. The CDR3 sequence is 14 residues long. Germline CDR1 MNHEY, CDR2 SVGEGT. Trimming removed 5 bases at V and 7 bases at J, with 18 bases between. CDR3 loop: CASSHDEVRREQYF. CDR3 DNA sequence: TGTGCCAGCAGTCATGACGAGGTCCGTCGAGAGCAGTACTTC.

The chain recombines TRBV6-2 or TRBV6-3 with TRBJ1-2; weak D call: TRBD1 (5 bases). The CDR3 totals 12 residues. V shed 6 bases and J shed 9 bases, with 14 bases lying between them. Germline V lookup: CDR1 MNHEY, CDR2 SVGEGT. CDR3 sequence reads: CASSQRGQRYTF. DNA for the CDR3: TGTGCCAGCAGCCAAAGGGGCCAGCGCTACACCTTC.

This sequence joins TRBV11-2 and TRBJ1-2, with D perhaps matching TRBD1 (5 bases). CDR3 size: 15 residues. Germline-derived CDR1 and CDR2 are SGHAT and FQNNGV. V lost 0 bases and J 6 bases, leaving 14 bases between the germline ends. For the CDR3, the DNA is TGTGCCAGCAGCTTAGATGGACAACGGACTCATGGCTACACCTTC. It codes for CASSLDGQRTHGYTF.

This clone was picked up one time. The CDR3: CASRLNPGLAGANVLTF. The CDR3, as DNA: TGTGCCAGCAGACTAAACCCAGGGTTGGCTGGGGCCAACGTCCTGACTTTC. The V and J genes are TRBV2 and TRBJ2-6, with D possibly matching TRBD1 (5 bases). The germline V and J ends were trimmed by 6 bases and 2 bases, with 17 bases remaining between them. Germline V gene lookup returns CDR1 SNHLY and CDR2 FYNNEI. This CDR3 has 17 amino acids.

This clone was detected only once. The gene calls are TRBV25-1 and TRBJ1-6; 7 nucleotides align to TRBD1. The germline gives CDR1 MGHDK, CDR2 SYGVNS. After removal of 5 bases from V and 10 bases from J, the junction contained 17 bases not matched to a gene. The CDR3 totals 17 residues. CDR3 sequence reads: CASSSHAQGYLGSPLHF. The CDR3 DNA follows: TGTGCCAGCAGTTCCCACGCACAGGGGTATTTAGGCTCACCCCTCCACTTT.